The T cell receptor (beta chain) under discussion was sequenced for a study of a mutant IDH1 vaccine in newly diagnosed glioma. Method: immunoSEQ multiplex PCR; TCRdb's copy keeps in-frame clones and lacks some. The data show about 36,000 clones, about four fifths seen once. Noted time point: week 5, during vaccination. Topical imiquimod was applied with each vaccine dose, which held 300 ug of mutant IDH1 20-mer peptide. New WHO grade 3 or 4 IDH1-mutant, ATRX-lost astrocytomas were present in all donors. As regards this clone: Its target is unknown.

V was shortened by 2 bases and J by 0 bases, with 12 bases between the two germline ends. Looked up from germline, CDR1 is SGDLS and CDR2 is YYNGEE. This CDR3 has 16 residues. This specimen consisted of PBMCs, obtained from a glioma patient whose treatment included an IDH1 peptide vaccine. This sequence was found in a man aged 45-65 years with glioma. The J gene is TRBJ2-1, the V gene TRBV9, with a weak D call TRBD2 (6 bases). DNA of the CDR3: TGTGCCAGCAGCGTGGGAGGAGGGTTCTCCTACAATGAGCAGTTCTTC. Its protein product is CASSVGGGFSYNEQFF.